The rows below give T cell receptor beta chains drawn from one sample of a study of blood T cell repertoires in COVID-19. Some clones are missing from TCRdb's copy, which holds only in-frame ones; the method was immunoSEQ multiplex PCR. This table has 230,000 or so clones, 80% to 90% appearing once. The sample was peripheral blood. These receptors were taken from a woman of 80 years or more with COVID-19, enrolled during active disease. Each CDR3 is given with its conserved first and last residue. The order of the fields is D gene, J gene, clone size, V gene, CDR3 protein, CDR3 DNA. A D gene is named only where the DNA matches it firmly. Rows may omit the clone size; those that give it use once, few, many or a size class.

. | TRBJ2-7 | . | TRBV12-3/TRBV12-4 | CASSFRGAREQYF | TGTGCCAGCAGTTTCCGGGGGGCCAGGGAGCAGTACTTC
. | TRBJ2-2 | . | TRBV9 | CASSVVAGNTGELFF | TGTGCCAGCAGCGTAGTGGCGGGGAACACCGGGGAGCTGTTTTTT
. | TRBJ2-2 | . | TRBV27 | CASWGRGWTGELFF | TGTGCCAGCTGGGGGAGGGGGTGGACCGGGGAGCTGTTTTTT
TRBD1 | TRBJ2-7 | . | TRBV11-3 | CASSLETGAYEQYF | TGTGCCAGCAGCTTAGAGACAGGGGCCTACGAGCAGTACTTC
TRBD1 | TRBJ1-5 | . | TRBV29-1 | CSVGGQNQPQHF | TGCAGCGTTGGGGGACAGAATCAGCCCCAGCATTTT
TRBD1 | TRBJ2-2 | once | TRBV5-1 | CASSLAPGGYGGELFF | TGCGCCAGCAGCTTGGCCCCAGGGGGCTACGGCGGGGAGCTGTTTTTT
. | TRBJ1-3 | . | TRBV7-2 | CASSLALGASGNTIYF | TGTGCCAGCAGCTTAGCTTTGGGGGCGAGTGGAAACACCATATATTTT
TRBD1 | TRBJ1-5 | . | TRBV11-2 | CASSLDGTATNNQPQHF | TGTGCCAGCAGCTTGGACGGGACAGCCACGAACAATCAGCCCCAGCATTTT
TRBD2 | TRBJ2-2 | . | TRBV2 | CASKTSGNTGELFF | TGTGCCAGCAAGACTAGCGGGAACACCGGGGAGCTGTTTTTT
. | TRBJ2-7 | few | TRBV3-1/TRBV3-2 | CASSRLAVKNEQYF | TGTGCCAGCAGCCGGCTAGCTGTTAAAAACGAGCAGTACTTC
TRBD1 | TRBJ1-4 | . | TRBV4-1 | CASSQDSGTVAFSSINEKLFF | TGCGCCAGCAGCCAAGACTCCGGGACAGTGGCGTTCTCCTCTATTAATGAAAAACTGTTTTTT
. | TRBJ2-1 | . | TRBV5-4 | CASSSQDFSYNEQFF | TGTGCCAGCAGTTCTCAGGATTTCTCCTACAATGAGCAGTTCTTC
. | TRBJ1-6 | . | TRBV27 | CASSSGRGGTSPLHF | TGTGCCAGCAGTTCCGGACGGGGGGGTACTTCACCCCTCCACTTT
. | TRBJ1-6 | . | TRBV7-8 | CASSLHRDSPLHF | TGTGCCAGCAGTTTACACAGGGATTCACCCCTCCACTTT
TRBD1 | TRBJ2-1 | . | TRBV7-9 | CASSAGTGGSNEQFF | TGTGCCAGCAGCGCCGGGACAGGGGGCTCAAATGAGCAGTTCTTC
. | TRBJ1-5 | . | TRBV6-5 | CASSYTGFQPQHF | TGTGCCAGCAGTTACACAGGTTTTCAGCCCCAGCATTTT
. | TRBJ1-4 | . | TRBV18 | CASSPQGLNGGEKLFF | TGTGCCAGCTCACCACAAGGACTGAATGGAGGGGAAAAACTGTTTTTT
. | TRBJ2-3 | once | TRBV6-5 | CASSRADGTDTQYF | TGTGCCAGCAGCCGCGCCGACGGGACAGATACGCAGTATTTT
TRBD2 | TRBJ2-7 | . | TRBV6-2/TRBV6-3 | CASSSWGAGEYEQYF | TGTGCCAGCAGTTCCTGGGGAGCGGGAGAGTACGAGCAGTACTTC
. | TRBJ1-1 | . | TRBV13 | CASSLRGTVTEAFF | TGTGCCAGCAGCCTGAGGGGGACGGTCACTGAAGCTTTCTTT
. | TRBJ2-3 | . | TRBV7-2 | CASSFWTGYTDTQYF | TGTGCCAGCAGCTTTTGGACGGGATACACAGATACGCAGTATTTT
. | TRBJ2-1 | . | TRBV28 | CASRRTGSLYNEQFF | TGTGCCAGCAGGAGAACAGGTTCCCTATACAATGAGCAGTTCTTC
. | TRBJ2-2 | . | TRBV29-1 | CSVEGSTGVGSGELFF | TGCAGCGTTGAAGGTTCAACGGGAGTAGGATCCGGGGAGCTGTTTTTT
TRBD1 | TRBJ1-4 | . | TRBV5-1 | CASSLGTGYEKLFF | TGCGCCAGCAGCTTGGGGACAGGGTATGAAAAACTGTTTTTT
. | TRBJ1-6 | . | TRBV5-6 | CASSLGGRLGHSPLHF | TGTGCCAGCAGCTTGGGGGGCAGGCTCGGGCATTCACCCCTCCACTTT
TRBD1 | TRBJ1-5 | . | TRBV10-3 | CAISGKPGTGGSQPQHF | TGTGCCATCAGTGGGAAACCCGGGACAGGGGGCAGTCAGCCCCAGCATTTT
TRBD1 | TRBJ1-1 | few | TRBV13 | CASSSRGRADTEAFF | TGTGCCAGCAGTTCCAGGGGGCGCGCGGACACTGAAGCTTTCTTT
. | TRBJ1-2 | . | TRBV7-9 | CASSLERNGYTF | TGTGCCAGCAGCTTAGAGCGAAATGGCTACACCTTC
. | TRBJ1-3 | . | TRBV5-4 | CASSSRTDGNTIYF | TGTGCCAGCAGCTCCCGGACAGACGGAAACACCATATATTTT
. | TRBJ2-1 | . | TRBV12-3/TRBV12-4 | CASSPARGAEQFF | TGTGCCAGCAGCCCTGCCCGGGGGGCTGAGCAGTTCTTC
TRBD2 | TRBJ2-3 | . | TRBV6-4 | CASSVAGSTDTQYF | TGTGCCAGCAGTGTAGCGGGGAGCACAGATACGCAGTATTTT
TRBD1 | TRBJ1-6 | . | TRBV6-4 | CASSDRTGARDSPLHF | TGTGCCAGCAGTGATCGGACAGGGGCGAGAGATTCACCCCTCCACTTT
. | TRBJ1-1 | . | TRBV12-3/TRBV12-4 | CASSLVENTEAFF | TGTGCCAGCAGTTTAGTAGAAAACACTGAAGCTTTCTTT